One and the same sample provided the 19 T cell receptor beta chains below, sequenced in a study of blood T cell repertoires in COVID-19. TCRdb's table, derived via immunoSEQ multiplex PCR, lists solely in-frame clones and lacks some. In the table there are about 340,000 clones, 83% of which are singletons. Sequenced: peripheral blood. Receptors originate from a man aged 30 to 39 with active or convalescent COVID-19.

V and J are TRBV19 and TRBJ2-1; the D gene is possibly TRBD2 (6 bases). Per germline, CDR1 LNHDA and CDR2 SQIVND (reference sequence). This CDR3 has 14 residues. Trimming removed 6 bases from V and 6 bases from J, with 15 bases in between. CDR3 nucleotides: TGTGCCAGTAGCACCAGGGCCGGGGGCAATGAGCAGTTCTTC. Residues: CASSTRAGGNEQFF.

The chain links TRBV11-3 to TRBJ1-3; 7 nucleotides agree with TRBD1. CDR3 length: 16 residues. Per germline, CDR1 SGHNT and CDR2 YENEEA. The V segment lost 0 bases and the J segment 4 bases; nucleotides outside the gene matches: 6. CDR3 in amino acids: CASSLERTGGGNTIYF. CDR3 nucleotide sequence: TGTGCCAGCAGCTTAGAAAGGACAGGCGGCGGAAACACCATATATTTT.

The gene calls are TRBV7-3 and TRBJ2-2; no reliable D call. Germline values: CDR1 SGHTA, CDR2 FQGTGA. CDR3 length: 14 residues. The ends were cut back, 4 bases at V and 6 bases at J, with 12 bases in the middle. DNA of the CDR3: TGTGCCAGCAGCTCCCCTTTGGGCCCCGGGGAGCTGTTTTTT. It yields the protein CASSSPLGPGELFF.

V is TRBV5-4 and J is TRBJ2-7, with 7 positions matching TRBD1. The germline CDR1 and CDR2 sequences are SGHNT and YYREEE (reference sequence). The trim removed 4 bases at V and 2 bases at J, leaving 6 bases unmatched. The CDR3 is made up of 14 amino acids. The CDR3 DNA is TGTGCCAGCAGCGTACAGGGGACGCCCTACGAGCAGTACTTC. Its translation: CASSVQGTPYEQYF.

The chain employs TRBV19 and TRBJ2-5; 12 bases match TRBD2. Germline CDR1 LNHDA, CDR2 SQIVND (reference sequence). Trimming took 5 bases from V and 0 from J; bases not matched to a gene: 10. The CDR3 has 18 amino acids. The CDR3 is CASSPRLAGVRYQETQYF. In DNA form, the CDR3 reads TGTGCCAGTAGTCCCAGACTAGCGGGAGTGAGGTACCAAGAGACCCAGTACTTC.

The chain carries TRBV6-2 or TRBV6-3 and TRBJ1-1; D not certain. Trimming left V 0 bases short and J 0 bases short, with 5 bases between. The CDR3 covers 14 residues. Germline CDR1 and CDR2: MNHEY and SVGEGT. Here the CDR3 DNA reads TGTGCCAGCAGTTACTCGGACTTGAACACTGAAGCTTTCTTT. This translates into CASSYSDLNTEAFF.

CDR3 amino acids: CASSFPGGVESPLHF. CDR3 DNA sequence: TGTGCCAGCAGCTTCCCTGGGGGGGTAGAGTCACCCCTCCACTTT. V is TRBV7-9 and J is TRBJ1-6; possibly TRBD1 for D (5 bases). V lost 3 bases and J 10 bases, leaving 16 bases between the germline ends. Germline V gives CDR1 SEHNR, CDR2 FQNEAQ (reference sequence). The CDR3 runs 15 residues. The full variable domain, completed using reference TRBV7-9 and TRBJ1-6, is DTGVSQNPRHKITKRGQNVTFRCDPISEHNRLYWYRQTLGQGPEFLTYFQNEAQLEKSRLLSDRFSAERPKGSFSTLEIQRTEQGDSAMYLCASSFPGGVESPLHFGNGTRLTVT.

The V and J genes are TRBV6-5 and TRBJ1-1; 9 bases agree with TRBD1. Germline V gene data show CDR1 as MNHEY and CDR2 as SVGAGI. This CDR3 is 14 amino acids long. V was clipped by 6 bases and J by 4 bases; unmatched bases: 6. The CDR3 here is CASRGRDRVTEAFF. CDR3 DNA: TGTGCCAGCAGAGGCCGGGACAGGGTCACTGAAGCTTTCTTT.

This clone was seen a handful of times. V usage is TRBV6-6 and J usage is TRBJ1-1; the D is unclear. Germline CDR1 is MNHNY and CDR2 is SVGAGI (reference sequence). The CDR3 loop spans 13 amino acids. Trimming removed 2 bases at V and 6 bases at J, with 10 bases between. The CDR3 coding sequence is TGTGCCAGCAGTTACGGGCAGTTGTCTGAAGCTTTCTTT. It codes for CASSYGQLSEAFF.

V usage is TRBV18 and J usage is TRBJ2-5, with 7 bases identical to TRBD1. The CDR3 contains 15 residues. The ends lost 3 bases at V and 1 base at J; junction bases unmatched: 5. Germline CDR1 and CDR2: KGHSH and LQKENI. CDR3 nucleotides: TGTGCCAGCTCACCTTCGACAGGGACCCAAGAGACCCAGTACTTC. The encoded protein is CASSPSTGTQETQYF.

CDR3 amino acids: CASSVDGGSSPLHF. The CDR3 DNA reads as TGTGCCAGCAGCGTAGATGGGGGCAGTTCACCCCTCCACTTT. The V call is TRBV9, the J call TRBJ1-6; tentatively, D is TRBD1 (6 bases). The CDR3 is 14 residues long. Germline V gene lookup returns CDR1 SGDLS and CDR2 YYNGEE. The V and J ends lost 0 bases and 9 bases respectively, with 10 bases between them.

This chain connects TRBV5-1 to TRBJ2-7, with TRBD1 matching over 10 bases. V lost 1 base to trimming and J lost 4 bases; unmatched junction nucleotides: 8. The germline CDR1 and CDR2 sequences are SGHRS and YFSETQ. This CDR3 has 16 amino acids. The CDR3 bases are TGCGCCAGCAGCTTGTTTAGCTCGGACAGGGGGTACGAGCAGTACTTC. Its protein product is CASSLFSSDRGYEQYF.

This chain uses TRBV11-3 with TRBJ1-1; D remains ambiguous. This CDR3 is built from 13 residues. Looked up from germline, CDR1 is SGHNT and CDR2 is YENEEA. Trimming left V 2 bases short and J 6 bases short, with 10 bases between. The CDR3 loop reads CASSLYRWAEAFF. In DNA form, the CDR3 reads TGTGCCAGCAGCTTATACAGATGGGCTGAAGCTTTCTTT. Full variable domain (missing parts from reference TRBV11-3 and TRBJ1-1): EAGVVQSPRYKIIEKKQPVAFWCNPISGHNTLYWYLQNLGQGPELLIRYENEEAVDDSQLPKDRFSAERLKGVDSTLKIQPAELGDSAVYLCASSLYRWAEAFFGQGTRLTVV.

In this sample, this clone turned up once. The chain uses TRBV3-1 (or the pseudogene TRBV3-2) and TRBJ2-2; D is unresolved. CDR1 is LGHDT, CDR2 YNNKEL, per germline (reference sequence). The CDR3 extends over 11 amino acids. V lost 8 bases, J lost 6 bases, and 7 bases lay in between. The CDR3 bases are TGTGCCAGCCTTCTTGCCGGGGAGCTGTTTTTT. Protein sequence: CASLLAGELFF.

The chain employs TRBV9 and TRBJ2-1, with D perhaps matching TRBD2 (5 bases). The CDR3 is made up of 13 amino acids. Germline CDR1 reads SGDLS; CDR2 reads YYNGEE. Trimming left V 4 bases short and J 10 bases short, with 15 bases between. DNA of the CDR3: TGTGCCAGCAGCCCCATCGGGGTCGGGGAGCAGTTCTTC. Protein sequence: CASSPIGVGEQFF. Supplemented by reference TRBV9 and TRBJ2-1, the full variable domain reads DSGVTQTPKHLITATGQRVTLRCSPRSGDLSVYWYQQSLDQGLQFLIQYYNGEERAKGNILERFSAQQFPDLHSELNLSSLELGDSALYFCASSPIGVGEQFFGPGTRLTVL.

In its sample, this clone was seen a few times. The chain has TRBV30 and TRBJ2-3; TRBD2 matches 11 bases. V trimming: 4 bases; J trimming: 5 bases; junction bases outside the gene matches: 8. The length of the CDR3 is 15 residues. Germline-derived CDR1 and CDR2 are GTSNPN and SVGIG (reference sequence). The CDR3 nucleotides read TGTGCCTGGATCCCTGGGCTAGCGGGAGGAGATACGCAGTATTTT. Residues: CAWIPGLAGGDTQYF. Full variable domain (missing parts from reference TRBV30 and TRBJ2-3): SQTIHQWPATLVQPVGSPLSLECTVEGTSNPNLYWYRQAAGRGLQLLFYSVGIGQISSEVPQNLSASRPQDRQFILSSKKLLLSDSGFYLCAWIPGLAGGDTQYFGPGTRLTVL.

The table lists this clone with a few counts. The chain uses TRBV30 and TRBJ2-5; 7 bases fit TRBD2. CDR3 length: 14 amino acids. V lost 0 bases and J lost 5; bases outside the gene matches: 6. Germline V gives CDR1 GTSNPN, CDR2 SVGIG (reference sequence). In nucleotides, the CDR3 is TGTGCCTGGAGTGTAAAGCGGGGTTACGAGACCCAGTACTTC. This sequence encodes CAWSVKRGYETQYF.

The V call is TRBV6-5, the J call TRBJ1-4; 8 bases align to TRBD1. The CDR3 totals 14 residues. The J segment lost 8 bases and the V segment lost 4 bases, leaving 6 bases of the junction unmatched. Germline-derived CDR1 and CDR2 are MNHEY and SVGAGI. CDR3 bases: TGTGCCAGCAGTTCGGACAGGGAACGCGAAAAACTGTTTTTT. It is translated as CASSSDREREKLFF.

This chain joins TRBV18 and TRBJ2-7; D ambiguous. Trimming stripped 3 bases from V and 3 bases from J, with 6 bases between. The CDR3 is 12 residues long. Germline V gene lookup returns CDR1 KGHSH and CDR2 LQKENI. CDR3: CASSPRLYEQYF. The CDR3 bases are TGTGCCAGCTCACCGCGACTCTACGAGCAGTACTTC.